The entry below gives a single T cell receptor beta chain sequence along with its context. This record comes from a study of blood T cell repertoires in COVID-19. Study context: Samples of COVID-19 (acute and convalescent) were obtained from the United States, Italy and Spain. T cells, B-cell-depleted T cells, or PBMCs provided the cDNA or gDNA that served as material.

The CDR3 length is 14 residues. The V end lost 3 bases, the J end lost 2 bases, and 11 bases lay between the germline ends. Germline V gene data show CDR1 as SEHNR and CDR2 as FQNEAQ (reference sequence). Per the authors' pipeline: The authors estimated nucleated cell counts from reference gene primer amplification. Profiling relied on immunoSEQ multiplex PCR, and the TCRdb table lists in-frame clones only, not all of them. From that table come the V and J calls and clone size; the DNA was used to work out D and trimming. The sample records 300,000 or so clones, more than 70% being singletons. The sequenced sample was peripheral blood. The TCR originated in a woman aged 45-60 years with acute or convalescent COVID-19. The rearrangement joins TRBV7-9 to TRBJ2-7, with D possibly being TRBD1 (6 bases). The CDR3 coding sequence is TGTGCCAGCAGCTTTGGGCAGGGGACCTACGAGCAGTACTTC. It translates to CASSFGQGTYEQYF.